Sequencing of this TCR beta chain was carried out in a study of shared clonotypes between healthy human individuals. For this clone: Its antigen remains unknown.

Study conclusions and caveats: Read depth was anticipated to influence clonotype sharing among donors. Generally, estimated richness proved larger in naive subsets than it did in memory subsets. All-four-donor shared clonotypes had higher generation probabilities than non-shared clonotypes did. Sampling involved blood alone; tissue repertoires likely differ.

Germline CDR1 LNHDA, CDR2 SQIVND (reference sequence). The CDR3 totals 15 residues. V was shortened by 7 bases and J by 0 bases, with 13 bases between the two germline ends. Naive CD8 cells lacked CD45RO and underwent positive selection for CCR7, leaving out terminally differentiated effector memory CD45RA+ cells. Profiled with immunoSEQ multiplex PCR; TCRdb holds only in-frame clones, not every one. The sample lists around 1,900,000 clones, 90% to 95% occurring once. This chain links TRBV19 with TRBJ1-3; D unclear. The sequencing sample was made of naive CD8+ T cells from PBMCs. This clonotype was sampled from a man aged 18-30 years in good health. Some clones in this sample may be carry-over from other donors' samples. The CDR3 loop is CASKPDWSSGNTIYF. CDR3 DNA sequence: TGTGCCAGTAAGCCTGATTGGAGCTCTGGAAACACCATATATTTT.